Below, 8 T cell receptor beta chains from the same sample are listed, as sequenced in a study of metastatic and nonmetastatic thyroid tumors. TCRdb re-clonotyped the PCR reads through MiXCR. The sample includes under 50,000 clones, about 30% of them seen just once. Patients were all untreated before their thyroid surgery. Input material: blood. The receptors come from a male donor with papillary thyroid cancer or a benign thyroid nodule (not recorded which). Some clones in this sample may be carry-over from other donors' samples.

This clone appeared many times. The chain employs TRBV20-1 and TRBJ1-5; maybe TRBD1 (6 bases). The CDR3 totals 15 residues. Germline V gene sequence: CDR1 DFQATT, CDR2 SNEGSKA (reference sequence). Trimming pared 6 bases from V and 0 bases from J, leaving 15 bases between. The CDR3 region has the DNA TGCAGTGCCCAGGACAGATACTATAGCAATCAGCCCCAGCATTTT. Residues: CSAQDRYYSNQPQHF.

This clone came up many times. This rearrangement joins TRBV13 to TRBJ2-2, with D hard to call. Germline V gives CDR1 PRHDT, CDR2 FYEKMQ (reference sequence). The V gene lost 5 bases and the J gene lost 5 bases, with 21 bases spanning the gap. CDR3 length: 17 amino acids. For the CDR3, the DNA is TGTGCCAGCAGCCGCTCGGAAGGCCCCCCACAAACCGGGGAGCTGTTTTTT. This gives the protein CASSRSEGPPQTGELFF.

The sample holds a few counts of this clone. This may be a read error: a much more frequent sequence differs by one nucleotide. The chain couples TRBV19 to TRBJ2-3; tentative D call: TRBD2 (5 bases). V gave up 11 bases and J gave up 6 bases, with 18 bases separating them. The CDR3 runs 13 residues. Germline CDR1 reads LNHDA; CDR2 reads SQIVND (reference sequence). The CDR3 DNA follows: TGTGCCTGCTCAAGGGAGTCCCGGGATACGCAGTATTTT. It translates to CACSRESRDTQYF.

This clone was found many times. The chain carries TRBV6-4 and TRBJ2-2, with a weak D call TRBD1 (5 bases). Germline assignment: CDR1 MRHNA and CDR2 SNTAGT. The CDR3 is 14 residues long. V lost 3 bases and J lost 5, with 10 bases in between. CDR3 protein: CASSEGATTGELFF. The CDR3 nucleotides are TGTGCCAGCAGTGAAGGGGCTACGACCGGGGAGCTGTTTTTT.

The chain carries TRBV25-1 and TRBJ2-7; 7 bases agree with TRBD1. CDR1 and CDR2 from the germline V gene are MGHDK and SYGVNS. V shed 3 bases and J 6 bases; nucleotides not matched to a gene: 8. This CDR3 region has 14 residues. CDR3 DNA: TGTGCCAGCAGTGACAAACAGGGGTTAGGCGAGCAGTACTTC. It is translated as CASSDKQGLGEQYF.

This clone showed up many times. This sequence joins TRBV7-6 and TRBJ2-1; D is undetermined. The ends were cut back, 3 bases at V and 6 bases at J, with 12 bases in the middle. This CDR3 contains 14 residues. From germline, CDR1 is SGHVS and CDR2 FNYEAQ. CDR3 nucleotides: TGTGCCAGCAGCTTTTCCGGCAGACCCAATGAGCAGTTCTTC. This codes for CASSFSGRPNEQFF.

For this clone: Other DNA variants within this sample encode the same CDR3. V gene TRBV4-3 combines with J gene TRBJ1-2, with D hard to call. V lost 1 base, J lost 7 bases, and 16 bases lay in between. CDR3 length equals 15 residues. Per the germline V gene, CDR1 is LGHNA and CDR2 is YSLEER. The CDR3: CASSQGFAGGGGYTF. The CDR3 DNA is TGCGCCAGCAGCCAAGGTTTCGCAGGCGGTGGTGGCTACACCTTC.

This clone was counted a few times. The chain combines TRBV6-2 or TRBV6-3 with TRBJ2-7; D is undetermined. V shed 6 bases and J shed 4 bases, with 13 bases lying between them. The length of the CDR3 is 13 residues. Germline V gene sequence: CDR1 MNHEY, CDR2 SVGEGT. As DNA, the CDR3 is TGTGCCAGCAGCTACCACGTGGCGTACGAGCAGTACTTC. Translating it yields CASSYHVAYEQYF.